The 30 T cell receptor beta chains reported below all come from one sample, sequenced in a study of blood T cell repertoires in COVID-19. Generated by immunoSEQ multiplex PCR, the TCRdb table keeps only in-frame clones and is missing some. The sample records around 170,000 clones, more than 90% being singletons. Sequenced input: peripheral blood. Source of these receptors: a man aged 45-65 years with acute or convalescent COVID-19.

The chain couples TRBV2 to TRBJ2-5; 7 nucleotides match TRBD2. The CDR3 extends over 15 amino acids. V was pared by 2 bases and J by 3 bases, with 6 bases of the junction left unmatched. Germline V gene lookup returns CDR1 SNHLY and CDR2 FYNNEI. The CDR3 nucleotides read TGTGCCAGCAGTGAAAACGCTAGCGGAGAAGAGACCCAGTACTTC. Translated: CASSENASGEETQYF.

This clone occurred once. The CDR3 region is CASSQALGGPLHF. The CDR3 DNA reads as TGTGCCAGCAGCCAAGCGTTAGGGGGCCCCCTCCACTTT. J is TRBJ1-6 and V is TRBV3-1 (or the pseudogene TRBV3-2); 7 nucleotides agree with TRBD1. This CDR3 has 13 residues. The V and J ends lost 1 base and 13 bases, in that order; junction bases with no gene match: 4. Looked up from germline, CDR1 is LGHDT and CDR2 is YNNKEL (reference sequence).

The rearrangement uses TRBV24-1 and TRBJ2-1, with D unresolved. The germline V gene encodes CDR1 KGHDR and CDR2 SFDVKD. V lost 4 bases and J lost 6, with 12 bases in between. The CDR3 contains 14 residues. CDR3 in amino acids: CATSEPSSRNEQFF. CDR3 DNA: TGTGCCACCAGTGAGCCTAGTAGCCGCAATGAGCAGTTCTTC.

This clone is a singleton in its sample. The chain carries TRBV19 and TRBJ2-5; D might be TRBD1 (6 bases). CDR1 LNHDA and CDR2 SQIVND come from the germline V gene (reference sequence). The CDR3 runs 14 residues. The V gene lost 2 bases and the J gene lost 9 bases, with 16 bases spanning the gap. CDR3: CASSIRRQAAPQYF. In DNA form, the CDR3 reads TGTGCCAGTAGTATAAGAAGACAGGCGGCGCCCCAGTACTTC.

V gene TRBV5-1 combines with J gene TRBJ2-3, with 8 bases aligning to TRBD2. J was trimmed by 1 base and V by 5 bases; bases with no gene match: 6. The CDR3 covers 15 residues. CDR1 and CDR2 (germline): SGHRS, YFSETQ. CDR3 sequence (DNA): TGCGCCAGCAGTCGGATGACTAGCGGCACAGATACGCAGTATTTT. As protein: CASSRMTSGTDTQYF.

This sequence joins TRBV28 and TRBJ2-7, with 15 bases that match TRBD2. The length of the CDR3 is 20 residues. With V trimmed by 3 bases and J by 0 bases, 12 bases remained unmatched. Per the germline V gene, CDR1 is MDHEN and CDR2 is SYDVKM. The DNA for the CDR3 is TGTGCCAGCAGTTTTACCTACCCGGGACTAGCGGGAGGTAGCTCCTACGAGCAGTACTTC. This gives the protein CASSFTYPGLAGGSSYEQYF. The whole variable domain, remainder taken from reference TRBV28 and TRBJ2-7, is DVKVTQSSRYLVKRTGEKVFLECVQDMDHENMFWYRQDPGLGLRLIYFSYDVKMKEKGDIPEGYSVSREKKERFSLILESASTNQTSMYLCASSFTYPGLAGGSSYEQYFGPGTRLTVT.

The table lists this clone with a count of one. The CDR3 here is CASSVSMNTEAFF. CDR3 sequence (DNA): TGTGCCAGCAGCGTATCCATGAACACTGAAGCTTTCTTT. The chain uses TRBV9 and TRBJ1-1; D unresolved. The CDR3 is 13 residues long. The V end was cut by 1 base, the J end by 0 bases, with 4 bases between. CDR1 is SGDLS, CDR2 YYNGEE, per germline.

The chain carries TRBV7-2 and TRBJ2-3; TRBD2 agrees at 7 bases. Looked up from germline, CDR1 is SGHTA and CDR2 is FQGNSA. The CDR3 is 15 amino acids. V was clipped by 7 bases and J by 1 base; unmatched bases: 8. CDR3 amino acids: CASTSERGRTDTQYF. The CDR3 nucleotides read TGTGCCAGCACCTCTGAGCGGGGCCGCACAGATACGCAGTATTTT.

The CDR3 sequence: CASSQRRPRDWVTETQYF. CDR3 DNA sequence: TGCGCCAGCAGTCAACGGCGCCCCCGGGACTGGGTAACGGAGACCCAGTACTTC. This sequence joins TRBV23-1 and TRBJ2-5; TRBD2 might be the D (6 bases). TRBV23-1 has ORF status, its function being uncertain. V was cut by 2 bases and J by 5 bases, with 24 bases left in between. The CDR3 runs to 18 residues.

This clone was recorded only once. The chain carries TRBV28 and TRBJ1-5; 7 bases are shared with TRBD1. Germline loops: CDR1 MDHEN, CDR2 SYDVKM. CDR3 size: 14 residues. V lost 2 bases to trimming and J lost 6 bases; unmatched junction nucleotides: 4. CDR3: CASSLGQGGQPQHF. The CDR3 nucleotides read TGTGCCAGCAGTTTAGGGCAGGGGGGTCAGCCCCAGCATTTT.

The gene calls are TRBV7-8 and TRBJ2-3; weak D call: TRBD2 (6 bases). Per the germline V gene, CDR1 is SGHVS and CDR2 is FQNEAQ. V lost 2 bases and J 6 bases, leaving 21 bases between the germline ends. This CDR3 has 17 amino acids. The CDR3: CASSLFPPGTGADTQYF. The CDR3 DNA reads TGTGCCAGCAGCTTATTCCCCCCCGGGACTGGTGCTGATACGCAGTATTTT.

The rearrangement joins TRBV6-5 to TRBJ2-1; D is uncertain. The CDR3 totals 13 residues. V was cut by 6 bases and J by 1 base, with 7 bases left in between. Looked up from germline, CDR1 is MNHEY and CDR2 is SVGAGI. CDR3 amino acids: CASRRLSYNEQFF. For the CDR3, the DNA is TGTGCCAGCAGGCGATTATCCTACAATGAGCAGTTCTTC.

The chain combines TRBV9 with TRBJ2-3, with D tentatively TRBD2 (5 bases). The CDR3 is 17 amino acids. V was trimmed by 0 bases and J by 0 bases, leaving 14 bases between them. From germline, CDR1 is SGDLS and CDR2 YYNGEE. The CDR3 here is CASSVDRLALSTDTQYF. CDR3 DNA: TGTGCCAGCAGCGTAGATCGTCTAGCTCTGAGCACAGATACGCAGTATTTT.

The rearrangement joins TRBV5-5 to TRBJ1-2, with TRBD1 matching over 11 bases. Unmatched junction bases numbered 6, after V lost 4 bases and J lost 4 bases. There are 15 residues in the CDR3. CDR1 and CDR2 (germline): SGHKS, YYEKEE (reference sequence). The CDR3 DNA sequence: TGTGCCAGCAGCCTTTCCGGGACAGGGGGCTATGGCTACACCTTC. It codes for CASSLSGTGGYGYTF. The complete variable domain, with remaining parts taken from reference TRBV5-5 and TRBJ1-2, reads DAGVTQSPTHLIKTRGQQVTLRCSPISGHKSVSWYQQVLGQGPQFIFQYYEKEERGRGNFPDRFSARQFPNYSSELNVNALLLGDSALYLCASSLSGTGGYGYTFGSGTRLTVV.

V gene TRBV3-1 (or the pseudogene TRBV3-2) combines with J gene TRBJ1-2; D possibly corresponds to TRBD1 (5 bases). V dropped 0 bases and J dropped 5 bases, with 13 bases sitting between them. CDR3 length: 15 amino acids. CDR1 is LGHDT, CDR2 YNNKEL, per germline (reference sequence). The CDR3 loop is CASSQDSRTSYGYTF. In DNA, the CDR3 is TGTGCCAGCAGCCAAGATTCTCGGACAAGTTATGGCTACACCTTC.

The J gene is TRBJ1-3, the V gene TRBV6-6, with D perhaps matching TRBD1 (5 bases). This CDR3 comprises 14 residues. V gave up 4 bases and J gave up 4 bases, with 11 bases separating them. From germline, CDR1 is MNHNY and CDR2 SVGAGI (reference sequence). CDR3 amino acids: CASSWGGAGNTIYF. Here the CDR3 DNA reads TGTGCCAGCAGTTGGGGGGGAGCCGGAAACACCATATATTTT.

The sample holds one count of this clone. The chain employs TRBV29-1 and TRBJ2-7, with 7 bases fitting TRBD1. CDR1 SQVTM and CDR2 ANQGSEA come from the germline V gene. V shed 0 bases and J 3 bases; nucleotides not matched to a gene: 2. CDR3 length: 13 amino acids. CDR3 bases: TGCAGCGTTGAAGATTGGGACAGCTACGAGCAGTACTTC. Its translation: CSVEDWDSYEQYF.

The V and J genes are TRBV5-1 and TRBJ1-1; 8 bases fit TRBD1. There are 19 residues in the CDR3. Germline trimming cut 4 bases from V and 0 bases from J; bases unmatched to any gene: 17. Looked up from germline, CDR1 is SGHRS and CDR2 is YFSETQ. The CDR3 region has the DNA TGCGCCAGCAGCCACGGATTGGGACAGGACCTAACAATGAACACTGAAGCTTTCTTT. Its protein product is CASSHGLGQDLTMNTEAFF. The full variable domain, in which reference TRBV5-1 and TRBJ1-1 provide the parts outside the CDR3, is KAGVTQTPRYLIKTRGQQVTLSCSPISGHRSVSWYQQTPGQGLQFLFEYFSETQRNKGNFPGRFSGRQFSNSRSEMNVSTLELGDSALYLCASSHGLGQDLTMNTEAFFGQGTRLTVV.

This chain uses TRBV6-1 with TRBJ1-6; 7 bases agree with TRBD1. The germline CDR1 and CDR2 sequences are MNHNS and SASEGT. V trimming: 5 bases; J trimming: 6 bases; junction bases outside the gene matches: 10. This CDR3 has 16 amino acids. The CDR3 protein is CASSQVAGQRNSPLHF. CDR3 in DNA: TGTGCCAGCAGTCAAGTAGCGGGACAGCGTAATTCACCCCTCCACTTT.

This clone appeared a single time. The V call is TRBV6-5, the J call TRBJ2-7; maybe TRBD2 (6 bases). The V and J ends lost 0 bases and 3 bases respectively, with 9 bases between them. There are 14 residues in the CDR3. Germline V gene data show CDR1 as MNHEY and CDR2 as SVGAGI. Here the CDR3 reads CASSYSLGGYEQYV. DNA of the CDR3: TGTGCCAGCAGTTACTCGTTGGGGGGCTACGAGCAGTACGTC.

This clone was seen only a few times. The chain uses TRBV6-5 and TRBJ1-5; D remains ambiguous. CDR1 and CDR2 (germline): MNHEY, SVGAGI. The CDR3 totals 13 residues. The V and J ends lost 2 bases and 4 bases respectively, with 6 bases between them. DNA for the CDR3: TGTGCCAGCAGTTACAGAGAGAATCAGCCCCAGCATTTT. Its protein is CASSYRENQPQHF.

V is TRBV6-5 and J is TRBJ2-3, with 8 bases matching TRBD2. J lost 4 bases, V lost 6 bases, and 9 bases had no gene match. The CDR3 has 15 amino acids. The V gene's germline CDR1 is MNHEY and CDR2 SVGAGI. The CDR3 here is CASSPSGRGSDTQYF. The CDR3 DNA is TGTGCCAGCAGCCCCAGCGGGAGAGGATCAGATACGCAGTATTTT.

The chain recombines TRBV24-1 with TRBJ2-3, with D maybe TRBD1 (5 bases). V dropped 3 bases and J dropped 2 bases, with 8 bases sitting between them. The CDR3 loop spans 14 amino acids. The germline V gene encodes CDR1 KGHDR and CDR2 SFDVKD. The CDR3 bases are TGTGCCACCAGTGATGTCAGGGCCACAGATACGCAGTATTTT. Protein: CATSDVRATDTQYF.

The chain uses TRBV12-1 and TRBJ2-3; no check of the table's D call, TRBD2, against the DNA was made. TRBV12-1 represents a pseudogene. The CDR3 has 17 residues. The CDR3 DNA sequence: TGTGCCAGCAGCATCACACTAGCGGGGGGAATAACAGATACGCAGTATTTT. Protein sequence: CASSITLAGGITDTQYF.

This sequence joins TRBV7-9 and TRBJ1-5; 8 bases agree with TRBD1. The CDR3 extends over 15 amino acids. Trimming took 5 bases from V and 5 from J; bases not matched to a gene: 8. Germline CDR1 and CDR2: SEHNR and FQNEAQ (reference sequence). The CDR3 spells CASSPGQGEHQPQHF. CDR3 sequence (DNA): TGTGCCAGCAGCCCTGGACAGGGAGAGCATCAGCCCCAGCATTTT.

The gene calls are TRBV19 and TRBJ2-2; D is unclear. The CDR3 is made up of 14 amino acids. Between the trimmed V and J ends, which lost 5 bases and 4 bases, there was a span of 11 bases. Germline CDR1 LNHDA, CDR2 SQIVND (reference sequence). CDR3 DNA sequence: TGTGCCAGTAGTCCGCAGCCGGGCACCGGGGAGCTGTTTTTT. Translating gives CASSPQPGTGELFF.

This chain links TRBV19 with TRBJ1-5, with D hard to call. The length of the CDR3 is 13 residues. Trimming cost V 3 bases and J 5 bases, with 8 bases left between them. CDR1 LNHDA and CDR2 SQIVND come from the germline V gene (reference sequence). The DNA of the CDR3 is TGTGCCAGTAGTATTCTGGGCTATCAGCCCCAGCATTTT. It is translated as CASSILGYQPQHF.

CDR3 region: CATSRRLGATSPLHF. In DNA form, the CDR3 reads TGTGCCACCAGCCGGCGTCTGGGCGCTACTTCACCCCTCCACTTT. The chain uses TRBV15 and TRBJ1-6; the D is unclear. The germline gives CDR1 LNHNV, CDR2 YYDKDF (reference sequence). The CDR3 contains 15 residues. V lost 5 bases and J 9 bases, leaving 17 bases between the germline ends.

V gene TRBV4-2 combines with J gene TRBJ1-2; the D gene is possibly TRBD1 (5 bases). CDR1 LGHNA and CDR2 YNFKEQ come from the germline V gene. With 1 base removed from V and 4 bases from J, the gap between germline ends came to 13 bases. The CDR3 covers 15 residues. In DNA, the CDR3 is TGTGCCAGCAGCCAAGGGGAGGAGGGACTCTATGGCTACACCTTC. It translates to CASSQGEEGLYGYTF.

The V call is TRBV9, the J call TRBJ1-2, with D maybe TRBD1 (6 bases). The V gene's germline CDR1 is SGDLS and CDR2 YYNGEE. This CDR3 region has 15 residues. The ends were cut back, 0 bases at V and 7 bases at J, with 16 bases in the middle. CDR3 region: CASSVGGRGRFGYTF. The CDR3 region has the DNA TGTGCCAGCAGCGTAGGGGGCAGGGGAAGATTTGGCTACACCTTC.